These 21 T cell receptor beta chains were all obtained from the same sample, sequenced in a study of blood T cell repertoires in COVID-19. The protocol was immunoSEQ multiplex PCR, while the TCRdb copy is restricted to in-frame clones and leaves out a portion. The table has roughly 150,000 clones, less than 90% seen once. Sequencing was done on a sample of peripheral blood. The receptor set was obtained from a woman in her seventies with acute or convalescent COVID-19.

The chain recombines TRBV3-1 (or the pseudogene TRBV3-2) with TRBJ2-2, with 16 bases that match TRBD2. The germline V gene has CDR1 LGHDT and CDR2 YNNKEL (reference sequence). CDR3 length equals 15 residues. Trimming took 8 bases from V and 7 from J; bases not matched to a gene: 4. The CDR3 DNA reads TGTGCCAGCGGGACTAGCGGGGGGGCCGGCGGGGAGCTGTTTTTT. It translates to CASGTSGGAGGELFF.

The chain is built from TRBV5-3 and TRBJ2-7; 8 nucleotides align to TRBD1. TRBV5-3 is classed as an ORF, of uncertain function. The V and J ends lost 3 bases and 2 bases, in that order; junction bases with no gene match: 10. CDR3 length: 16 amino acids. In nucleotides, the CDR3 is TGTGCCAGAAGCTCGGAACAGGGGGGTCGTCCCTACGAGCAGTACGTC. Translating gives CARSSEQGGRPYEQYV.

The genes are TRBV24-1 and TRBJ2-1, with TRBD2 identical over 10 bases. Germline values: CDR1 KGHDR, CDR2 SFDVKD. Losses at the gene ends were 6 bases for V and 4 bases for J; bases not matched to a gene: 5. The CDR3 is 15 amino acids. CDR3 nucleotides: TGTGCCACCAGTCTAGCGGGGGACTTTTACAATGAGCAGTTCTTC. Translation gives CATSLAGDFYNEQFF.

The V call is TRBV4-2, the J call TRBJ1-5; D call uncertain. Germline CDR1 LGHNA, CDR2 YNFKEQ. The CDR3 covers 16 residues. V lost 0 bases to trimming and J lost 6 bases, with 15 bases between them. CDR3 loop: CASSQDFAGISQPQHF. The CDR3 nucleotides read TGTGCCAGCAGCCAAGATTTCGCCGGGATAAGTCAGCCCCAGCATTTT.

The V gene is TRBV9, the J gene TRBJ1-2; 7 nucleotides line up with TRBD1. The germline CDR1 and CDR2 sequences are SGDLS and YYNGEE. CDR3 length: 12 amino acids. Unmatched junction bases numbered 2, after V lost 7 bases and J lost 2 bases. The CDR3 DNA reads as TGTGCCAGCTCGGACAGGAACTATGGCTACACCTTC. Residues: CASSDRNYGYTF.

The chain combines TRBV9 with TRBJ1-1; D ambiguous. This CDR3 spans 14 amino acids. V was shortened by 3 bases and J by 1 base, with 10 bases between the two germline ends. The germline V gene has CDR1 SGDLS and CDR2 YYNGEE. The CDR3 loop is CASSARQANTEAFF. CDR3 DNA: TGTGCCAGCAGCGCCCGACAAGCGAACACTGAAGCTTTCTTT.

The chain uses TRBV6-5 and TRBJ1-2, with 9 bases aligning to TRBD1. CDR1 is MNHEY and CDR2 is SVGAGI in the germline V gene. The CDR3 totals 15 residues. Trimming cost V 5 bases and J 6 bases; bases outside gene matches: 10. The CDR3, as DNA: TGTGCCAGCAGTCGGGGAGGGACAGGGAGTAATGGCTACACCTTC. It codes for CASSRGGTGSNGYTF.

This clone has a single count. The chain uses TRBV18 and TRBJ1-2; 8 bases match TRBD1. The germline V gene has CDR1 KGHSH and CDR2 LQKENI. Unmatched junction bases numbered 12, after V lost 3 bases and J lost 6 bases. The CDR3 totals 16 residues. In DNA, the CDR3 is TGTGCCAGCTCACCCCAGTCAGGGGGCCCAAAGGATGGCTACACCTTC. Translating gives CASSPQSGGPKDGYTF.

The chain recombines TRBV19 with TRBJ1-3; D is perhaps TRBD1 (5 bases). This CDR3 has 15 amino acids. Germline V gene lookup returns CDR1 LNHDA and CDR2 SQIVND (reference sequence). The V end lost 7 bases, the J end lost 7 bases, and 20 bases lay between the germline ends. The DNA for the CDR3 is TGTGCCAGTACCCTTGGGAGGACTGAGGGGAACACCATATATTTT. This gives the protein CASTLGRTEGNTIYF.

This clone was observed a single time. J is TRBJ1-6 and V is TRBV27, with TRBD1 matching over 7 bases. Trimming removed 8 bases from V and 8 bases from J; junction bases left unmatched: 6. Germline lookup yields CDR1 MNHEY and CDR2 SMNVEV (reference sequence). This CDR3 comprises 13 residues. In nucleotides, the CDR3 is TGTGCCAGCCACACAGGGGCTGATTCACCCCTCCACTTT. Amino acids: CASHTGADSPLHF.

The chain carries TRBV7-2 and TRBJ2-3, with D possibly being TRBD2 (6 bases). Germline V gene sequence: CDR1 SGHTA, CDR2 FQGNSA. This CDR3 region has 13 residues. V was cut by 1 base and J by 7 bases, with 9 bases left in between. CDR3 amino acids: CASSLDGGNTQYF. The CDR3, as DNA: TGTGCCAGCAGCTTAGACGGGGGTAATACGCAGTATTTT.

This chain uses TRBV11-3 with TRBJ1-5; TRBD1 matches at 8 bases. With V trimmed by 7 bases and J by 6 bases, 5 bases remained unmatched. The CDR3 totals 13 residues. Germline assignment: CDR1 SGHNT and CDR2 YENEEA. This CDR3 is CASNGTGGQPQHF. In DNA, the CDR3 is TGTGCCAGCAACGGGACAGGCGGTCAGCCCCAGCATTTT. Full variable domain (missing parts from reference TRBV11-3 and TRBJ1-5): EAGVVQSPRYKIIEKKQPVAFWCNPISGHNTLYWYLQNLGQGPELLIRYENEEAVDDSQLPKDRFSAERLKGVDSTLKIQPAELGDSAVYLCASNGTGGQPQHFGDGTRLSIL.

The rearrangement uses TRBV4-1 and TRBJ2-3; possibly TRBD1 for D (6 bases). Germline V gene sequence: CDR1 MGHRA, CDR2 YSYEKL. V lost 3 bases and J lost 2, with 12 bases in between. The CDR3 length is 15 residues. The CDR3 is CASSHLDSHTDTQYF. DNA for the CDR3: TGCGCCAGCAGCCACTTGGACAGTCACACAGATACGCAGTATTTT.

The rearrangement joins TRBV15 to TRBJ1-2, with TRBD1 as a possible D gene (6 bases). There are 16 residues in the CDR3. V was cut by 1 base and J by 4 bases, with 16 bases left in between. Germline loops: CDR1 LNHNV, CDR2 YYDKDF (reference sequence). The CDR3 DNA reads TGTGCCACCAGCAGAGGTTCGTCGGGGGGCTTCTATGGCTACACCTTC. Its translation: CATSRGSSGGFYGYTF.

The chain links TRBV3-1 (or the pseudogene TRBV3-2) to TRBJ1-4; 8 bases match TRBD1. V lost 4 bases, J lost 8 bases, and 9 bases stayed unmatched. CDR3 length: 15 residues. Germline V CDR1 and CDR2: LGHDT, YNNKEL (reference sequence). The DNA of the CDR3 is TGTGCCAGCAGCCGGATGACAGGGGTCACCGAAAAACTGTTTTTT. As protein: CASSRMTGVTEKLFF.

V gene TRBV10-3 combines with J gene TRBJ1-6; 7 bases match TRBD1. The germline V gene has CDR1 ENHRY and CDR2 SYGVKD. Trimming cost V 0 bases and J 5 bases; bases outside gene matches: 1. This CDR3 spans 15 amino acids. The CDR3 loop reads CAISESGGNNSPLHF. The CDR3 DNA reads as TGTGCCATCAGTGAGTCAGGGGGCAATAATTCACCCCTCCACTTT.

A single count supports this clone. The CDR3 DNA follows: TGTGCCAGCAGCTTTCGTACAGACGTAAGGTATGGCTACACCTTC. Its translation is CASSFRTDVRYGYTF. The rearrangement links TRBV5-6 to TRBJ1-2; D gene uncertain. The CDR3 spans 15 residues. Germline V lookup: CDR1 SGHDT, CDR2 YYEEEE. Trimming cost V 2 bases and J 5 bases, with 16 bases left between them.

This chain connects TRBV3-1 (or the pseudogene TRBV3-2) to TRBJ2-2; 7 positions match TRBD2. Germline trimming cut 3 bases from V and 7 bases from J; bases unmatched to any gene: 11. The CDR3 covers 16 residues. From germline, CDR1 is LGHDT and CDR2 YNNKEL (reference sequence). Here the CDR3 reads CASSQGQGLIVGELFF. The DNA of the CDR3 is TGTGCCAGCAGCCAGGGTCAGGGACTAATAGTCGGGGAGCTGTTTTTT.

This clone was seen only once. V and J are TRBV6-6 and TRBJ1-2, with a possible D match to TRBD1 (5 bases). Germline V gives CDR1 MNHNY, CDR2 SVGAGI (reference sequence). V was clipped by 4 bases and J by 8 bases, with 17 bases between them. This CDR3 region has 14 residues. The CDR3 region is CASSSGVRVEGYTF. For the CDR3, the DNA is TGTGCCAGCAGTTCGGGGGTGAGAGTTGAAGGCTACACCTTC.

This sequence joins TRBV11-3 and TRBJ1-2; D is perhaps TRBD1 (5 bases). With 0 bases removed from V and 4 bases from J, the gap between germline ends came to 15 bases. CDR3 length: 16 amino acids. Germline CDR1 SGHNT, CDR2 YENEEA. Here the CDR3 DNA reads TGTGCCAGCAGCTTAGATCGGGGAGGGGCGGGCTATGGCTACACCTTC. Its translation: CASSLDRGGAGYGYTF.

The V gene is TRBV7-2, the J gene TRBJ2-1; tentative D call: TRBD2 (5 bases). The CDR3 contains 16 residues. V lost 8 bases to trimming and J lost 0 bases, with 17 bases between them. The V gene's germline CDR1 is SGHTA and CDR2 FQGNSA. CDR3 loop: CASRPRGSFSYNEQFF. For the CDR3, the DNA is TGTGCCAGCCGTCCTAGAGGGTCTTTCTCCTACAATGAGCAGTTCTTC.